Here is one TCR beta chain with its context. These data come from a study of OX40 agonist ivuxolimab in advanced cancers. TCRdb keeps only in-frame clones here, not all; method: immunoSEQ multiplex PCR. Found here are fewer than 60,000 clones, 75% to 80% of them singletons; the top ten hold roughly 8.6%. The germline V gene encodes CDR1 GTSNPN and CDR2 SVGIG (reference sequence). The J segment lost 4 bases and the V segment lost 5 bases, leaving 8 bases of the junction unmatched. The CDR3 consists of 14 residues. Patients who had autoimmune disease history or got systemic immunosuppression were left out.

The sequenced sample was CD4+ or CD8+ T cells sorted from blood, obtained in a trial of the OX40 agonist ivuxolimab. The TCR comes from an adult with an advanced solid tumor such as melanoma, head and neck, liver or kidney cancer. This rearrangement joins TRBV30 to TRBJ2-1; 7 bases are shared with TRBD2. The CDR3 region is CAWVAGDRYNEQFF. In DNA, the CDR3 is TGTGCCTGGGTAGCGGGTGATAGGTACAATGAGCAGTTCTTC.